This record looks at one TCR beta chain sequence and its context. From germline, CDR1 is LGHDT and CDR2 YNNKEL (reference sequence). This CDR3 is 15 amino acids long. V was pared by 1 base and J by 6 bases, with 12 bases between. This sample is drawn from a study of blood T cell repertoires in COVID-19. Across the study: COVID-19 samples, acute and convalescent, were from the United States, Italy and Spain.

Data came from immunoSEQ multiplex PCR; TCRdb stores just in-frame clones and leaves some out. Seen here are some 200,000 clones, over 75% observed once, and the top ten hold approximately 9.4%. The V gene is TRBV3-1 (or the pseudogene TRBV3-2), the J gene TRBJ2-2; D is possibly TRBD1 (6 bases). This clonotype was sampled from an elderly woman with acute or convalescent COVID-19. Sequencing was performed on peripheral blood. The CDR3 here is CASSQGGTKAGELFF. Here the CDR3 DNA reads TGTGCCAGCAGCCAAGGGGGGACAAAGGCCGGGGAGCTGTTTTTT.